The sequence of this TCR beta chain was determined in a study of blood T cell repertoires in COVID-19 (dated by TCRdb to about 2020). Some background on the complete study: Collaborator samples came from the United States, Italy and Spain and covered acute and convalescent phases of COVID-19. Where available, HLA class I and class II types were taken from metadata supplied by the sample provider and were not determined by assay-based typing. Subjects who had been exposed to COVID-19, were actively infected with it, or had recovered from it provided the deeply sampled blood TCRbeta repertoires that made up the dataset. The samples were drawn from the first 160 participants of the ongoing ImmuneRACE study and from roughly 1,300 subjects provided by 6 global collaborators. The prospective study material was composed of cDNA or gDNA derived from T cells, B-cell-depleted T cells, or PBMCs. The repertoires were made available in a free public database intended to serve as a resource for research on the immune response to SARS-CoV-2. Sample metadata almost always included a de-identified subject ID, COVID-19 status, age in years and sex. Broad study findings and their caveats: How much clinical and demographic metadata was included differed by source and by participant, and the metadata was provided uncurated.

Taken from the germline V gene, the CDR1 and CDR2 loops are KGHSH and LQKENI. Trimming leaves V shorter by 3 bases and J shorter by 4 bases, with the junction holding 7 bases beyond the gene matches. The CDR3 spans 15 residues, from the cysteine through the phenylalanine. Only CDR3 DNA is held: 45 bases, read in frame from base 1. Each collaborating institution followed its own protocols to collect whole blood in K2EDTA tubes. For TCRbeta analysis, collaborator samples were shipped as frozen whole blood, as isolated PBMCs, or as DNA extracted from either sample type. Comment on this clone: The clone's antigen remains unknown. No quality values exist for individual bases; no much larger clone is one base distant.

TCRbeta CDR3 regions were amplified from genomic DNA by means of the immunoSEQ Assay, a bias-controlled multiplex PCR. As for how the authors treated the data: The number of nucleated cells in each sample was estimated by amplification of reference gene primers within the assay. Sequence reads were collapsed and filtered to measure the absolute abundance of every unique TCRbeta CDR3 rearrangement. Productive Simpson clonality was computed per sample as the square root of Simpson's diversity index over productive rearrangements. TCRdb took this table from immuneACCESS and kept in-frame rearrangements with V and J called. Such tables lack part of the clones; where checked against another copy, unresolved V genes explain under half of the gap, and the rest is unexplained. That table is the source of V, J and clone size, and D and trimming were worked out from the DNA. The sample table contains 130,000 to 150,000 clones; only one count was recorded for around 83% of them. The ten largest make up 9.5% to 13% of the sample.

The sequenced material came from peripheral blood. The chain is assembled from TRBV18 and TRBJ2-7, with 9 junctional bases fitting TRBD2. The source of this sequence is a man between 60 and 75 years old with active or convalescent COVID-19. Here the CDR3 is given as CASSPGAGGLYEQYF. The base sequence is TGTGCCAGCTCACCGGGAGCGGGGGGACTGTACGAGCAGTACTTC.